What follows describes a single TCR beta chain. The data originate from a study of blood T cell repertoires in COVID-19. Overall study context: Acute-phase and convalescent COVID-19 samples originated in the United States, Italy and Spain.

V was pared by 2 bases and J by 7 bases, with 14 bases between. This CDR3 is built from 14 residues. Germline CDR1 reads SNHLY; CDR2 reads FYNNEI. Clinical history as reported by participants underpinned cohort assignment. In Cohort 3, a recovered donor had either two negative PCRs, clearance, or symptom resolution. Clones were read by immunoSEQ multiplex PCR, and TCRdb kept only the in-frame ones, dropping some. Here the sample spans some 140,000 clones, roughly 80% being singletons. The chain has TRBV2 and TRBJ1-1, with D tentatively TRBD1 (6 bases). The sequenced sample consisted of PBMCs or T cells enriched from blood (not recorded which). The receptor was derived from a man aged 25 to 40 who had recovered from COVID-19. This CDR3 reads CASSEKGVGFEAFF. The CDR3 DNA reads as TGTGCCAGCAGTGAAAAGGGGGTAGGATTTGAAGCTTTCTTT.